Following are 20 T cell receptor beta chains from one sample sequenced in a study of CD8+CD57+ T cells in acquired aplastic anemia. CD8+CD57+ cell expansion, shown by flow cytometry, had occurred in the patients selected for sequencing. Using genomic DNA as the template, TCR beta VDJ and CDR3 profiling was carried out. From the reads, TCRdb called clonotypes with MiXCR, one entry per CDR3 protein. The table lists more than 150,000 distinct CDR3 sequences, roughly 50% of them singletons. Sample: sorted CD4+, CD8+, or CD8+CD57+ T cells (not recorded which) from PBMCs. These receptors were obtained from a human donor with aplastic anemia.

At least ten counts were recorded for this clonotype. The genes are TRBV27 and TRBJ1-5; D is uncertain. Germline CDR1 MNHEY, CDR2 SMNVEV (reference sequence). V lost 4 bases and J 3 bases, leaving 4 bases between the germline ends. This CDR3 comprises 12 residues. This CDR3 is CASSSINQPQHF. The CDR3 DNA is TGTGCCAGCAGTTCCATCAATCAGCCCCAGCATTTT.

V usage is TRBV6-1 and J usage is TRBJ2-3, with D possibly called TRBD1 or TRBD2 (5 bases each). Germline CDR1 reads MNHNS; CDR2 reads SASEGT. Trimming left V 4 bases short and J 0 bases short, with 5 bases between. The CDR3 consists of 13 residues. DNA of the CDR3: TGTGCCAGCAGTGGGGACAGCACAGATACGCAGTATTTT. It specifies CASSGDSTDTQYF.

The rearrangement uses TRBV15 and TRBJ2-3, with 7 bases identical to TRBD1. CDR3 length equals 14 residues. Germline CDR1 LNHNV, CDR2 YYDKDF (reference sequence). With V trimmed by 3 bases and J by 3 bases, 3 bases remained unmatched. The CDR3 sequence is CATSSRQGTDTQYF. CDR3 nucleotide sequence: TGTGCCACCAGCAGTAGACAGGGAACAGATACGCAGTATTTT.

The V call is TRBV10-2, the J call TRBJ2-2; 8 positions agree with TRBD2. The CDR3 runs to 18 residues. Germline CDR1 is WSHSY and CDR2 is SAAADI. The V and J ends lost 0 bases and 6 bases, in that order; junction bases with no gene match: 12. In DNA form, the CDR3 reads TGCGCCAGCAGTGAGTCAGGGCGAGGGACTAGTCTCGCCGGGGAGCTGTTTTTT. It encodes CASSESGRGTSLAGELFF.

V and J are TRBV18 and TRBJ1-4; D unclear. This CDR3 spans 14 amino acids. Germline assignment: CDR1 KGHSH and CDR2 LQKENI. The V and J ends lost 3 bases and 2 bases respectively, with 7 bases between them. This CDR3 reads CASSPSGTNEKLFF. The CDR3 nucleotides read TGTGCCAGCTCACCGTCGGGGACTAATGAAAAACTGTTTTTT. The whole variable domain, filled in from reference TRBV18 and TRBJ1-4, reads NAGVMQNPRHLVRRRGQEARLRCSPMKGHSHVYWYRQLPEEGLKFMVYLQKENIIDESGMPKERFSAEFPKEGPSILRIQQVVRGDSAAYFCASSPSGTNEKLFFGSGTQLSVL.

As for this clonotype: A much bigger clone sits one base away, suggesting this may be a read error. The conserved closing phenylalanine or tryptophan is absent in this CDR3, likely reflecting a read error. The V gene is TRBV6-1, the J gene TRBJ1-2, with a tentative D call TRBD1 (5 bases). The CDR3 has 16 amino acids. V gave up 6 bases and J gave up 5 bases, with 22 bases separating them. The germline V gene encodes CDR1 MNHNS and CDR2 SASEGT. CDR3 region: CASSAYGQGEYYGYTL. The DNA of the CDR3 is TGTGCCAGCAGCGCTTACGGGCAGGGAGAGTATTATGGCTACACCCTC.

This clonotype was seen at least ten times. The J gene is TRBJ1-2, the V gene TRBV6-1; D is perhaps TRBD1 (5 bases). The CDR3 is made up of 12 amino acids. V was trimmed by 4 bases and J by 5 bases, leaving 8 bases between them. The germline CDR1 and CDR2 sequences are MNHNS and SASEGT. CDR3: CASSGQSYGYTF. The CDR3 nucleotides read TGTGCCAGCAGTGGACAGTCTTATGGCTACACCTTC.

This clonotype was seen many times. The chain recombines TRBV28 with TRBJ2-7; D remains unclear. There are 13 residues in the CDR3. V was shortened by 6 bases and J by 4 bases, with 13 bases between the two germline ends. The germline V gene has CDR1 MDHEN and CDR2 SYDVKM. CDR3 bases: TGTGCCAGCAGGCCAGCGAACATATACGAGCAGTACTTC. Amino acids: CASRPANIYEQYF.

This clonotype was counted a few times. J is TRBJ2-7 and V is TRBV10-3; TRBD2 agrees at 9 bases. Germline lookup yields CDR1 ENHRY and CDR2 SYGVKD. V lost 1 base, J lost 0 bases, and 10 bases stayed unmatched. CDR3 length: 18 residues. CDR3 DNA sequence: TGTGCCATCAGTGAGTGGGGACTAGCAGAAGTGGGCTCCTACGAGCAGTACTTC. This gives the protein CAISEWGLAEVGSYEQYF.

This clonotype appeared a few times. The rearrangement joins TRBV15 to TRBJ1-2; D is unclear. This CDR3 spans 12 amino acids. Per the germline V gene, CDR1 is LNHNV and CDR2 is YYDKDF (reference sequence). The ends were cut back, 3 bases at V and 8 bases at J, with 10 bases in the middle. CDR3 nucleotide sequence: TGTGCCACCAGCAGTGAAAGGTGGGGCTACACCTTC. Translating gives CATSSERWGYTF.

There are many counts of this clonotype. The V and J genes are TRBV7-2 and TRBJ1-4; D possibly corresponds to TRBD1 (6 bases). This CDR3 spans 14 amino acids. Trimming cost V 6 bases and J 7 bases, with 15 bases left between them. Germline assignment: CDR1 SGHTA and CDR2 FQGNSA. Here the CDR3 DNA reads TGTGCCAGCAGTCTGACAGGAAGCGGTGAAAAACTGTTTTTT. It codes for CASSLTGSGEKLFF.

Concerning this clonotype itself: A read error may explain this, as a much larger clone is one base away. V usage is TRBV10-3 and J usage is TRBJ2-7; 8 bases agree with TRBD2. Per the germline V gene, CDR1 is ENHRY and CDR2 is SYGVKD. The junction had 16 bases not matched to a gene; V was cut back by 11 bases and J by 4 bases. The length of the CDR3 is 15 residues. The CDR3 protein is CAGPGRGGGLYEQYF. DNA of the CDR3: TGTGCCGGCCCCGGACGGGGGGGAGGCCTTTACGAGCAGTACTTC.

This clonotype was recorded many times. The J gene is TRBJ2-2, the V gene TRBV5-1, with unresolved D. Trimming removed 8 bases from V and 5 bases from J, with 13 bases in between. This CDR3 has 13 residues. Looked up from germline, CDR1 is SGHRS and CDR2 is YFSETQ. The CDR3 coding sequence is TGCGCCAGTTGTGAGAGCTGGACCGGGGAGCTGTTTTTT. Residues: CASCESWTGELFF.

This clonotype has a handful of counts. The chain combines TRBV5-4 with TRBJ2-1; 7 bases agree with TRBD1. This CDR3 has 15 residues. V trimming: 3 bases; J trimming: 9 bases; junction bases outside the gene matches: 12. The germline V gene encodes CDR1 SGHNT and CDR2 YYREEE (reference sequence). The chain's CDR3 is CASSSPITGVGEQFF. As DNA, the CDR3 is TGTGCCAGCAGCTCCCCTATTACAGGGGTCGGTGAGCAGTTCTTC.

This clonotype turned up a few times. The CDR3 bases are TGTGCCAGCAGCCACGGGGGGCTGGAAAAACTGTTTTTT. It codes for CASSHGGLEKLFF. This chain links TRBV3-1 with TRBJ1-4; weak D call: TRBD1 (6 bases). Germline CDR1 is LGHDT and CDR2 is YNNKEL (reference sequence). The CDR3 runs to 13 residues. V lost 3 bases and J lost 8, with 10 bases in between.

This clonotype has a handful of counts. V is TRBV24-1 and J is TRBJ2-1, with 9 bases matching TRBD1. V lost 4 bases and J lost 7; bases outside the gene matches: 4. The CDR3 is 14 amino acids. Germline V gene sequence: CDR1 KGHDR, CDR2 SFDVKD. As DNA, the CDR3 is TGTGCCACCAGTGAGCATGACAGGGGGAATGAGCAGTTCTTC. This translates into CATSEHDRGNEQFF.

In the case of this clonotype: One end of the junction does not line up with germline, which may come from a read error. This chain links TRBV6-5 with TRBJ1-6, with D perhaps matching TRBD1 (6 bases). In germline, CDR1 is MNHEY, CDR2 SVGAGI. The CDR3 spans 14 residues. The CDR3 protein is CASSYSTGDSPLHF. CDR3 nucleotides: TGCGCCAGCAGTTACTCGACAGGAGATTCACCCCTCCACTTT.

This clonotype was observed at least ten times. The chain couples TRBV12-3 or TRBV12-4 to TRBJ2-1; D is unresolved. V lost 6 bases and J 5 bases, leaving 14 bases between the germline ends. This CDR3 is built from 14 residues. The CDR3 region is CASRPSARDNEQFF. CDR3 DNA: TGTGCCAGCAGACCGTCGGCCCGGGACAATGAGCAGTTCTTC.

The V call is TRBV10-3, the J call TRBJ2-5; 13 bases are shared with TRBD2. This CDR3 spans 14 amino acids. With V trimmed by 6 bases and J by 7 bases, 5 bases remained unmatched. Germline CDR1 and CDR2: ENHRY and SYGVKD. The CDR3 spells CAIRWTSGRGTQYF. The CDR3 nucleotides read TGTGCCATCAGGTGGACTAGCGGGAGAGGGACCCAGTACTTC.

This clonotype was counted ten times or more. The chain recombines TRBV20-1 with TRBJ2-5; D not resolved. The V end was cut by 3 bases, the J end by 1 base, with 9 bases between. The V gene's germline CDR1 is DFQATT and CDR2 SNEGSKA (reference sequence). The CDR3 covers 13 residues. CDR3 in amino acids: CSASGLGQETQYF. CDR3 bases: TGCAGTGCTAGCGGCCTGGGCCAAGAGACCCAGTACTTC.